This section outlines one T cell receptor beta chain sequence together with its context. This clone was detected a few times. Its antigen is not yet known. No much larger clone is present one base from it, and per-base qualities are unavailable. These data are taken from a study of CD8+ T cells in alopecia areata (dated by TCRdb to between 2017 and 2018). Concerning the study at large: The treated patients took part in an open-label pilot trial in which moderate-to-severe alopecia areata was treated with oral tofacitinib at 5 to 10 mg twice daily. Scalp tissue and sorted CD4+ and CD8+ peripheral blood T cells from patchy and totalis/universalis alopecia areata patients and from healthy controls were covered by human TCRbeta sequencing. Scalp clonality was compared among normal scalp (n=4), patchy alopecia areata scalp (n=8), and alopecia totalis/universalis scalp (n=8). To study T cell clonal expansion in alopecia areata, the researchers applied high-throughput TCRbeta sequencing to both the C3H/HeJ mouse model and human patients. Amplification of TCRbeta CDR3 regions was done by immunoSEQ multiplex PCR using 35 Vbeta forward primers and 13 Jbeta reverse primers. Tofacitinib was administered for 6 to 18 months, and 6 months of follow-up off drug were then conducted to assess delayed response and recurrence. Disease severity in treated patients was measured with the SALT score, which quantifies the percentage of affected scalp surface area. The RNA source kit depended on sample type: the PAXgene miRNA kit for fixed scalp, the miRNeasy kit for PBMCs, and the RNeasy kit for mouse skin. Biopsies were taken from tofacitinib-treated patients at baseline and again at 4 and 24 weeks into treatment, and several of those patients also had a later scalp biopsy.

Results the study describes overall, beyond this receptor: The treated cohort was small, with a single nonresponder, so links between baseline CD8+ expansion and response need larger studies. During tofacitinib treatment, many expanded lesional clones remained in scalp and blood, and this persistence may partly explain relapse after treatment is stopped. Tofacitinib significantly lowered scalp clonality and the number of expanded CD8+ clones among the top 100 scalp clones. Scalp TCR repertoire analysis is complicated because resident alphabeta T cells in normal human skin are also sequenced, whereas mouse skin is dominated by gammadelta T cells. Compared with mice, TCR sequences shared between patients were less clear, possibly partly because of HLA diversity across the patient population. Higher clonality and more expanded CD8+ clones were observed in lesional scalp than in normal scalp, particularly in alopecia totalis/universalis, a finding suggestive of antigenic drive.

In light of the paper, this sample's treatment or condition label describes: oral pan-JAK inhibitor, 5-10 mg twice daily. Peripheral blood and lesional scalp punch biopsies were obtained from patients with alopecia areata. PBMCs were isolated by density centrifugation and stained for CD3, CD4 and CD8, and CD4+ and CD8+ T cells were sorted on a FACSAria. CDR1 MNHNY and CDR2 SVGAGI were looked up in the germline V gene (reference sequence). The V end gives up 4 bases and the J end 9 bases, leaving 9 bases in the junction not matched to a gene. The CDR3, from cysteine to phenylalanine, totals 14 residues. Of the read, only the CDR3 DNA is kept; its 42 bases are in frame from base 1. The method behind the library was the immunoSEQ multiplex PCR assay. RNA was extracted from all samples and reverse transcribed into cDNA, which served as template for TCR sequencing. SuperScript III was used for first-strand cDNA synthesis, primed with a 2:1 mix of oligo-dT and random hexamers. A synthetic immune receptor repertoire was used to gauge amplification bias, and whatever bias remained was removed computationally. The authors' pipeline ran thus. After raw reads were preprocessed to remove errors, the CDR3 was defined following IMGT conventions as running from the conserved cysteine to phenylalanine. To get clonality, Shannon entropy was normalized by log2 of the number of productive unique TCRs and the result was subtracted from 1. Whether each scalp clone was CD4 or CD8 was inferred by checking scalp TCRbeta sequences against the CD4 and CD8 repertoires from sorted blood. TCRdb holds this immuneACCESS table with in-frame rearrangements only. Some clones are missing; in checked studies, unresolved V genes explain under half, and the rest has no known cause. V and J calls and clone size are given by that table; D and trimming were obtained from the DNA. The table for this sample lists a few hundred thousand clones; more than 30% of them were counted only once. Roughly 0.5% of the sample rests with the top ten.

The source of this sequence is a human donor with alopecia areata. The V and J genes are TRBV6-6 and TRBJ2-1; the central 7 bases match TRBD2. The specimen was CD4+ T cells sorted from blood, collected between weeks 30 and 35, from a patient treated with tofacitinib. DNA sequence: TGTGCCAGCAGTTTTATACCCGGGGGGAGTGAGCAGTTCTTC. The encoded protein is CASSFIPGGSEQFF.